Listed here are 7 T cell receptor beta chains from one sample, sequenced in a study of T cells in tuberculosis. The repertoire was sequenced with immunoSEQ multiplex PCR; TCRdb's copy has only in-frame clones and lacks some. In the table there are about 40,000 clones, 90% to 95% of which are singletons. The sample comprised PBMCs. The receptors here all came from a donor aged 5-35 years with latent tuberculosis or without tuberculosis infection. Some clones in this sample may be carry-over from other donors' samples.

This sequence joins TRBV6-1 and TRBJ2-1; D possibly corresponds to TRBD2 (6 bases). CDR1 is MNHNS, CDR2 SASEGT, per germline. Trimming removed 6 bases at V and 10 bases at J, with 13 bases between. The CDR3 is 12 amino acids. The CDR3 protein is CASSIGGGEQFF. CDR3 DNA sequence: TGTGCCAGCAGCATCGGGGGTGGGGAGCAGTTCTTC.

The gene calls are TRBV7-2 and TRBJ2-3; D remains ambiguous. The length of the CDR3 is 17 residues. Germline lookup yields CDR1 SGHTA and CDR2 FQGNSA. Trimming stripped 2 bases from V and 2 bases from J, with 17 bases between. The CDR3 sequence is CASSLIGTITLTDTQYF. CDR3 nucleotides: TGTGCCAGCAGCTTAATTGGTACAATTACGCTCACAGATACGCAGTATTTT. The whole variable domain, filled in from reference TRBV7-2 and TRBJ2-3, reads GAGVSQSPSNKVTEKGKDVELRCDPISGHTALYWYRQSLGQGLEFLIYFQGNSAPDKSGLPSDRFSAERTGGSVSTLTIQRTQQEDSAVYLCASSLIGTITLTDTQYFGPGTRLTVL.

The gene calls are TRBV7-2 and TRBJ1-1; D is unresolved. The V gene's germline CDR1 is SGHTA and CDR2 FQGNSA. This CDR3 comprises 13 residues. The germline V and J ends were trimmed by 0 bases and 4 bases, with 6 bases remaining between them. CDR3 sequence reads: CASSLARVTEAFF. In DNA form, the CDR3 reads TGTGCCAGCAGCTTAGCGCGAGTCACTGAAGCTTTCTTT. Looking up the rest from reference TRBV7-2 and TRBJ1-1 gives the full variable domain: GAGVSQSPSNKVTEKGKDVELRCDPISGHTALYWYRQSLGQGLEFLIYFQGNSAPDKSGLPSDRFSAERTGGSVSTLTIQRTQQEDSAVYLCASSLARVTEAFFGQGTRLTVV.

This chain joins TRBV4-1 and TRBJ1-1; no clear D gene. Germline V gives CDR1 MGHRA, CDR2 YSYEKL. The germline V and J ends were trimmed by 5 bases and 1 base, with 8 bases remaining between them. This CDR3 region has 13 residues. The CDR3 bases are TGCGCCAGCAGCGGTGGAGGGAACACTGAAGCTTTCTTT. Amino acids: CASSGGGNTEAFF.

The chain links TRBV7-2 to TRBJ2-7, with a possible D match to TRBD2 (5 bases). The V gene lost 1 base and the J gene lost 3 bases, with 10 bases spanning the gap. The germline gives CDR1 SGHTA, CDR2 FQGNSA. The CDR3 is 14 residues long. CDR3 in amino acids: CASSLDYGNYEQYV. The CDR3 DNA follows: TGTGCCAGCAGCTTAGATTACGGGAACTACGAGCAGTACGTC.

This clone was counted a single time. As DNA, the CDR3 is TGTGCCAGCAGCTTGTCTCCGGGGAACACTGAAGCTTTCTTT. This codes for CASSLSPGNTEAFF. This sequence joins TRBV5-6 and TRBJ1-1, with D unresolved. The V gene's germline CDR1 is SGHDT and CDR2 YYEEEE. The germline V and J ends were trimmed by 1 base and 1 base, with 8 bases remaining between them. This CDR3 region has 14 residues. Based on the CDR3 plus reference TRBV5-6 and TRBJ1-1, the full variable domain is DAGVTQSPTHLIKTRGQQVTLRCSPKSGHDTVSWYQQALGQGPQFIFQYYEEEERQRGNFPDRFSGHQFPNYSSELNVNALLLGDSALYLCASSLSPGNTEAFFGQGTRLTVV.

This chain links TRBV6-5 with TRBJ1-1, with 9 bases identical to TRBD1. In germline, CDR1 is MNHEY, CDR2 SVGAGI. The V and J ends lost 6 bases and 1 base, in that order; junction bases with no gene match: 0. The CDR3 consists of 13 residues. The CDR3 sequence: CASRDRGNTEAFF. The CDR3 DNA follows: TGTGCCAGCAGGGACAGGGGGAACACTGAAGCTTTCTTT.